One and the same sample provided the 30 T cell receptor beta chains below, sequenced in a study of T-cell reconstitution after alpha-beta-depleted transplantation in children. Preparation of the TCRbeta library was carried out with unique molecular identifiers. TCRdb redid the calling of the PCR reads with MiXCR, one entry per CDR3 protein. This table holds around 250,000 distinct CDR3 sequences, 6.5% to 9% found once. The sequencing used PBMCs, mostly from graft donor cells, collected 180 days after TCRalphabeta/CD19-depleted stem cell transplant. The source is a male patient aged 5 to 17 who had a stem cell transplant for acute lymphoblastic leukemia, so the T cells may come from the graft donor.

This clonotype has at least ten counts. The J gene is TRBJ1-6, the V gene TRBV18; no definite D call. V was cut by 1 base and J by 9 bases, with 25 bases left in between. CDR3 size: 19 residues. The V gene's germline CDR1 is KGHSH and CDR2 LQKENI. The CDR3 DNA sequence: TGTGCCAGCTCACCACGCGCGACGTTACTGCTGGTCCGGGGTTCACCCCTCCACTTT. This translates into CASSPRATLLLVRGSPLHF.

This clonotype occurred many times. This chain connects TRBV4-3 to TRBJ1-1, with 11 bases lining up with TRBD1. Trimming removed 1 base from V and 6 bases from J; junction bases left unmatched: 4. This CDR3 has 15 amino acids. CDR1 and CDR2 (germline): LGHNA, YSLEER. The CDR3 nucleotides read TGCGCCAGCAGCCAAGTCGGACAGGGGGCGTCTGAAGCTTTCTTT. This sequence encodes CASSQVGQGASEAFF.

The table lists this clonotype with many counts. This chain connects TRBV7-2 to TRBJ1-2; 7 bases are shared with TRBD1. With 9 bases clipped from V and 4 bases from J, the junction kept 14 bases outside the gene matches. Germline V CDR1 and CDR2: SGHTA, FQGNSA. This CDR3 is built from 15 residues. CDR3 sequence reads: CARRESGGSGYGYTF. CDR3 bases: TGTGCCAGGAGGGAGTCAGGGGGTTCGGGCTATGGCTACACCTTC. The full variable domain, its missing parts supplied by reference TRBV7-2 and TRBJ1-2, is GAGVSQSPSNKVTEKGKDVELRCDPISGHTALYWYRQSLGQGLEFLIYFQGNSAPDKSGLPSDRFSAERTGGSVSTLTIQRTQQEDSAVYLCARRESGGSGYGYTFGSGTRLTVV.

This clonotype was counted only a few times. The chain carries TRBV14 and TRBJ1-5; D is uncertain. CDR1 SGHDN and CDR2 FVKESK come from the germline V gene. This CDR3 is 12 amino acids long. V lost 4 bases, J lost 7 bases, and 8 bases lay in between. The CDR3 sequence: CASSRQEQPQHF. The CDR3, as DNA: TGTGCCAGCAGCCGCCAAGAACAGCCCCAGCATTTT.

The CDR3 DNA reads as TGTGCCAGCGGGACAGGGAAGAGCGCCATATATTTT. Protein product: CASGTGKSAIYF. The chain has TRBV6-5 and TRBJ1-3, with 9 bases fitting TRBD1. The CDR3 totals 12 residues. V was clipped by 8 bases and J by 11 bases; unmatched bases: 7. Germline CDR1 is MNHEY and CDR2 is SVGAGI.

The chain carries TRBV27 and TRBJ2-5, with TRBD2 as a possible D gene (7 bases). Trimming removed 5 bases from V and 5 bases from J, with 18 bases in between. The CDR3 is 15 amino acids. CDR1 and CDR2 (germline): MNHEY, SMNVEV (reference sequence). Here the CDR3 reads CASSGGGGRGETQYF. In DNA form, the CDR3 reads TGTGCCAGCAGTGGGGGGGGGGGCCGTGGGGAGACCCAGTACTTC.

This clonotype has at least ten counts. This sequence joins TRBV6-5 and TRBJ1-1; D remains ambiguous. The CDR3 consists of 13 residues. CDR1 is MNHEY and CDR2 is SVGAGI in the germline V gene. V was trimmed by 2 bases and J by 0 bases, leaving 4 bases between them. This CDR3 reads CASSYRMNTEAFF. CDR3 DNA: TGTGCCAGCAGTTACAGAATGAACACTGAAGCTTTCTTT.

This clonotype was detected many times. The gene calls are TRBV7-9 and TRBJ2-5; D not resolved. V dropped 5 bases and J dropped 3 bases, with 10 bases sitting between them. The CDR3 sequence is 13 residues long. Germline assignment: CDR1 SEHNR and CDR2 FQNEAQ (reference sequence). CDR3 residues: CASSIGPKETQYF. As DNA, the CDR3 is TGTGCCAGCAGCATAGGGCCTAAAGAGACCCAGTACTTC.

The rearrangement joins TRBV18 to TRBJ2-7; 11 bases are shared with TRBD2. The CDR3 has 16 amino acids. Germline V gene sequence: CDR1 KGHSH, CDR2 LQKENI. V trimming: 4 bases; J trimming: 2 bases; junction bases outside the gene matches: 7. CDR3: CASSRPGLAVTYEQYF. The CDR3 DNA reads as TGTGCCAGCTCACGCCCGGGACTAGCGGTTACCTACGAGCAGTACTTC. Combining the CDR3 with reference TRBV18 and TRBJ2-7 gives the whole variable domain NAGVMQNPRHLVRRRGQEARLRCSPMKGHSHVYWYRQLPEEGLKFMVYLQKENIIDESGMPKERFSAEFPKEGPSILRIQQVVRGDSAAYFCASSRPGLAVTYEQYFGPGTRLTVT.

This clonotype was detected ten times or more. The chain combines TRBV21-1 with TRBJ2-3; the table calls TRBD2, which could not be checked here. TRBV21-1 counts as a pseudogene. The CDR3 has 12 amino acids. CDR3 DNA: TGTGCCAGCTGGAGACTAAGGGATACGCAGTATTTT. The encoded protein is CASWRLRDTQYF.

The sample holds many counts of this clonotype. The chain carries TRBV7-2 and TRBJ2-5; no definite D call. V shed 5 bases and J shed 1 base, with 11 bases lying between them. Germline V gene lookup returns CDR1 SGHTA and CDR2 FQGNSA. The CDR3 covers 14 residues. CDR3: CASSPHRVQETQYF. The CDR3 DNA sequence: TGTGCCAGCAGCCCCCATCGGGTCCAAGAGACCCAGTACTTC.

This clonotype was seen at least ten times. The gene calls are TRBV5-6 and TRBJ2-2; the D gene is possibly TRBD2 (5 bases). The CDR3 loop spans 14 amino acids. Trimming removed 6 bases from V and 1 base from J, with 10 bases in between. CDR1 and CDR2 (germline): SGHDT, YYEEEE. CDR3 sequence (DNA): TGTGCCAGCACCGGACTTGGGAACACCGGGGAGCTGTTTTTT. Translated: CASTGLGNTGELFF.

This clonotype came up many times. V usage is TRBV29-1 and J usage is TRBJ2-7; D tentatively fits TRBD1 or TRBD2 (5 bases each). This CDR3 has 11 amino acids. Germline CDR1 reads SQVTM; CDR2 reads ANQGSEA. Between the trimmed V and J ends, which lost 7 bases and 6 bases, there was a span of 13 bases. The CDR3 nucleotides are TGCAGCGCCCAACGGGGACCCGAGCAGTACTTC. This gives the protein CSAQRGPEQYF.

This clonotype appeared many times. V gene TRBV7-2 combines with J gene TRBJ1-4; no definite D call. Per the germline V gene, CDR1 is SGHTA and CDR2 is FQGNSA. The CDR3 extends over 15 amino acids. Trimming stripped 1 base from V and 8 bases from J, with 14 bases between. Here the CDR3 DNA reads TGTGCCAGCAGCTTAGAGGCGCCAACAAGGGAAAAACTGTTTTTT. This translates into CASSLEAPTREKLFF.

This clonotype was recorded many times. The chain recombines TRBV6-2 or TRBV6-3 with TRBJ1-5; no clear D gene. The CDR3 is made up of 12 amino acids. Germline loops: CDR1 MNHEY, CDR2 SVGEGT. V lost 6 bases, J lost 5 bases, and 8 bases lay in between. CDR3 amino acids: CASSRTDQPQHF. CDR3 DNA sequence: TGTGCCAGCAGCCGGACGGATCAGCCCCAGCATTTT.

This clonotype appeared many times. CDR3 sequence reads: CASSSRGSYEQYF. CDR3 DNA: TGTGCCAGCTCTTCCCGGGGGTCCTACGAGCAGTACTTC. The genes are TRBV28 and TRBJ2-7, with D possibly matching TRBD2 (6 bases). Trimming took 8 bases from V and 1 from J, leaving 12 bases between them. Germline CDR1 MDHEN, CDR2 SYDVKM. The CDR3 has 13 amino acids.

This clonotype was counted at least ten times. The V gene is TRBV20-1, the J gene TRBJ1-1; D not resolved. Trimming left V 3 bases short and J 1 base short, with 12 bases between. The CDR3 extends over 14 amino acids. CDR1 is DFQATT, CDR2 SNEGSKA, per germline (reference sequence). This CDR3 is CSASKMTQNTEAFF. As DNA, the CDR3 is TGCAGTGCTAGTAAGATGACCCAGAACACTGAAGCTTTCTTT.

This clonotype came up many times. The rearrangement joins TRBV19 to TRBJ2-2; TRBD1 matches at 8 bases. V gave up 4 bases and J gave up 4 bases; unmatched junction bases: 5. CDR1 is LNHDA and CDR2 is SQIVND in the germline V gene (reference sequence). This CDR3 is built from 15 residues. This chain's CDR3 is CASSTPTGVTGELFF. The DNA for the CDR3 is TGTGCCAGTAGTACACCGACAGGGGTCACCGGGGAGCTGTTTTTT.

At least ten counts were recorded for this clonotype. J is TRBJ1-2 and V is TRBV29-1; D is unclear. This CDR3 has 13 amino acids. V lost 2 bases and J lost 6, with 13 bases in between. Germline assignment: CDR1 SQVTM and CDR2 ANQGSEA. CDR3 amino acids: CSVELPGRDGYTF. CDR3 nucleotides: TGCAGCGTTGAACTTCCGGGCAGAGATGGCTACACCTTC.

This clonotype was seen repeatedly, ten times or more. The CDR3: CASSFSGSYNEQFF. CDR3 DNA sequence: TGTGCCAGCAGTTTTAGCGGGAGCTACAATGAGCAGTTCTTC. This chain uses TRBV12-3 or TRBV12-4 with TRBJ2-1; TRBD2 agrees at 9 bases. The trim removed 3 bases at V and 3 bases at J, leaving 0 bases unmatched. The CDR3 covers 14 residues.

This clonotype was seen repeatedly, ten times or more. The chain is built from TRBV5-6 and TRBJ1-3, with 7 bases identical to TRBD1. CDR3 length: 16 amino acids. The J segment lost 2 bases and the V segment lost 3 bases, leaving 8 bases of the junction unmatched. Germline V gene data show CDR1 as SGHDT and CDR2 as YYEEEE. CDR3 nucleotide sequence: TGTGCCAGCAGCTCTTCCAGACAGGGTCCTGGAAACACCATATATTTT. Its translation: CASSSSRQGPGNTIYF.

This clonotype was counted ten times or more. The rearrangement joins TRBV5-4 to TRBJ2-3, with 10 bases identical to TRBD1. V lost 5 bases, J lost 7 bases, and 16 bases stayed unmatched. The CDR3 consists of 17 residues. Germline V gives CDR1 SGHNT, CDR2 YYREEE (reference sequence). The CDR3 nucleotides read TGTGCCAGCAGTTCCAGCCTCCGGGACAGGGGAATGAATACGCAGTATTTT. Protein product: CASSSSLRDRGMNTQYF.

This clonotype has at least ten counts. The chain has TRBV6-5 and TRBJ2-7; a weak D match, TRBD1 (6 bases). V dropped 6 bases and J dropped 6 bases, with 15 bases sitting between them. Germline assignment: CDR1 MNHEY and CDR2 SVGAGI. The CDR3 is made up of 13 amino acids. The CDR3: CASSPRKTGEQYF. CDR3 bases: TGTGCCAGCAGCCCCCGTAAGACAGGCGAGCAGTACTTC.

The chain is built from TRBV19 and TRBJ2-4; 8 positions match TRBD1. In germline, CDR1 is LNHDA, CDR2 SQIVND (reference sequence). This CDR3 is 17 amino acids long. V shed 7 bases and J 8 bases; nucleotides not matched to a gene: 19. This chain's CDR3 is CASTRMGGQVVVDIQYF. For the CDR3, the DNA is TGTGCCAGTACCCGTATGGGGGGACAGGTCGTGGTAGACATTCAGTACTTC.

The rearrangement joins TRBV19 to TRBJ1-5, with D possibly matching TRBD1 (5 bases). V lost 0 bases and J 6 bases, leaving 9 bases between the germline ends. Germline V gene lookup returns CDR1 LNHDA and CDR2 SQIVND (reference sequence). This CDR3 has 14 amino acids. The CDR3 loop is CASSIERGVQPQHF. CDR3 coding DNA: TGTGCCAGTAGTATAGAGAGAGGGGTTCAGCCCCAGCATTTT.

This clonotype was counted many times. The chain links TRBV24-1 to TRBJ2-7; 10 nucleotides agree with TRBD1. CDR1 is KGHDR, CDR2 SFDVKD, per germline. V gave up 3 bases and J gave up 0 bases; unmatched junction bases: 10. The CDR3 length is 18 residues. CDR3 loop: CATSDEGQGTSSSYEQYF. CDR3 bases: TGTGCCACCAGTGATGAGGGACAGGGGACTTCAAGCTCCTACGAGCAGTACTTC.

This clonotype was observed many times. The CDR3 DNA reads as TGCAGTGCTAGTGGGCAGCGGGAGCAGTACTTC. As protein: CSASGQREQYF. This sequence joins TRBV20-1 and TRBJ2-7; maybe TRBD2 (5 bases). The CDR3 runs to 11 residues. Germline values: CDR1 DFQATT, CDR2 SNEGSKA (reference sequence). V was trimmed by 3 bases and J by 7 bases, leaving 10 bases between them.

This clonotype showed up many times. V and J are TRBV24-1 and TRBJ2-1, with D unclear. Trimming left V 4 bases short and J 11 bases short, with 8 bases between. Germline-derived CDR1 and CDR2 are KGHDR and SFDVKD. The CDR3 contains 11 residues. The CDR3 spells CATSDYRKQFF. CDR3 bases: TGTGCCACCAGTGACTATAGAAAGCAGTTCTTC.

This clonotype was seen repeatedly, ten times or more. The V call is TRBV5-1, the J call TRBJ2-5; 16 nucleotides align to TRBD2. The CDR3 extends over 17 amino acids. Germline lookup yields CDR1 SGHRS and CDR2 YFSETQ. Unmatched junction bases numbered 7, after V lost 3 bases and J lost 5 bases. The CDR3 protein is CASSYGTSGRARETQYF. In DNA, the CDR3 is TGCGCCAGCAGCTACGGGACTAGCGGGAGGGCCCGGGAGACCCAGTACTTC.

In its sample, this clonotype was seen many times. The CDR3: CASSIPTASLGGGGVETQYF. CDR3 bases: TGTGCCAGCAGCATCCCGACCGCTAGTCTCGGCGGGGGTGGGGTGGAGACCCAGTACTTC. This rearrangement joins TRBV7-2 to TRBJ2-5, with 7 bases identical to TRBD2. The CDR3 contains 20 residues. Germline CDR1 reads SGHTA; CDR2 reads FQGNSA. V lost 5 bases and J lost 5; bases outside the gene matches: 26.